Listed here is a single T cell receptor beta chain. This entry belongs to a study of cytomegalovirus exposure and HLA in healthy donors. It was with 60 Vbeta and 13 Jbeta primers that the PCR ran. Some clones are missing from TCRdb's copy, which holds only in-frame ones; the method was immunoSEQ multiplex PCR. Among roughly 100,000 clones, about 81% were seen once, and the ten largest hold around 2.6%. V shed 4 bases, J shed 10 bases, and the junction held 12 bases outside the gene matches. CDR1 PRHDT and CDR2 FYEKMQ come from the germline V gene (reference sequence). The length of the CDR3 is 15 residues.

Input material: PBMCs. This TCR was sampled from a male donor in good health and CMV-seropositive. The chain joins TRBV13 to TRBJ2-1; TRBD1 matches at 8 bases. In DNA form, the CDR3 reads TGTGCCAGCAGCTCAAGGACAGGGAAGATCCGGGAGCAGTTCTTC. Encoded protein: CASSSRTGKIREQFF.